The next 18 T cell receptor beta chains were all read from a single sample in a study of shared clonotypes between healthy human individuals. Clones were sequenced by immunoSEQ multiplex PCR, and TCRdb holds only the in-frame ones, with some missing. The top ten clones hold about 1.8% of a sample with roughly 680,000 clones, about two thirds of them seen once. Material: memory CD4+ T cells sorted from blood. Subset described: CD45RA-negative fraction. The source is a woman aged 30 to 39 in good health.

The chain is built from TRBV5-1 and TRBJ2-1; D may correspond to TRBD1 or TRBD2 (5 bases each). CDR3 length: 18 residues. Germline values: CDR1 SGHRS, CDR2 YFSETQ. Trimming took 0 bases from V and 2 from J, leaving 18 bases between them. As DNA, the CDR3 is TGCGCCAGCAGCTTGGACTACGGGACCCCTCTTACCTACAATGAGCAGTTCTTC. Translating it yields CASSLDYGTPLTYNEQFF.

The rearrangement joins TRBV5-6 to TRBJ2-7, with 10 positions matching TRBD1. The V and J ends lost 8 bases and 2 bases, in that order; junction bases with no gene match: 13. This CDR3 region has 16 residues. CDR1 and CDR2 (germline): SGHDT, YYEEEE. The CDR3 region has the DNA TGTGCCAGGGGGATGCTCCGGGACAGGGGCCCCTACGAGCAGTACTTC. It yields the protein CARGMLRDRGPYEQYF.

This clone was picked up a small number of times. The chain joins TRBV6-5 to TRBJ2-7; D uncertain. The V gene's germline CDR1 is MNHEY and CDR2 SVGAGI. Trimming shortened V by 5 bases and J by 6 bases, and 8 bases separated the two germline ends. The CDR3 sequence is 11 residues long. The CDR3 loop reads CASSTGLEQYF. DNA for the CDR3: TGTGCCAGCAGTACCGGCCTCGAGCAGTACTTC.

A single count supports this clone. This chain connects TRBV5-1 to TRBJ2-5; 8 bases are a match to TRBD2. This CDR3 region has 16 residues. The germline CDR1 and CDR2 sequences are SGHRS and YFSETQ. The V segment lost 4 bases and the J segment 4 bases; nucleotides outside the gene matches: 12. The CDR3 DNA follows: TGCGCCAGCAGCAGCGACGGACTAGCTGGCACAGAGACCCAGTACTTC. It is translated as CASSSDGLAGTETQYF.

The chain has TRBV4-1 and TRBJ2-7; 10 nucleotides line up with TRBD2. This CDR3 has 16 amino acids. Germline assignment: CDR1 MGHRA and CDR2 YSYEKL. With V trimmed by 1 base and J by 6 bases, 9 bases remained unmatched. This CDR3 is CASSQVSLAGVAEQYF. Written as DNA, the CDR3 is TGCGCCAGCAGCCAAGTATCGCTAGCGGGAGTGGCCGAGCAGTACTTC.

V gene TRBV19 combines with J gene TRBJ2-4; D not resolved. Germline CDR1 and CDR2: LNHDA and SQIVND (reference sequence). V was trimmed by 5 bases and J by 6 bases, leaving 17 bases between them. The CDR3 spans 15 residues. The CDR3 coding sequence is TGTGCCAGTAGTTCAACCCGGATAGTTCCAAACATTCAGTACTTC. This codes for CASSSTRIVPNIQYF.

The genes are TRBV18 and TRBJ2-2; TRBD1 matches 10 bases. This CDR3 contains 16 residues. Trimming took 6 bases from V and 2 from J; bases not matched to a gene: 6. CDR1 KGHSH and CDR2 LQKENI come from the germline V gene. CDR3 loop: CASSGQGLGNTGELFF. The CDR3, as DNA: TGTGCCAGCTCGGGACAGGGGCTCGGAAACACCGGGGAGCTGTTTTTT.

To note about this clone: The same CDR3 arises from other DNA sequences in this sample as well. The chain joins TRBV5-1 to TRBJ2-3; 12 bases match TRBD2. The germline CDR1 and CDR2 sequences are SGHRS and YFSETQ. CDR3 length: 16 amino acids. Trimming removed 4 bases from V and 2 bases from J; junction bases left unmatched: 5. The CDR3 sequence: CASSLGLAGPTDTQYF. DNA of the CDR3: TGCGCCAGCAGCCTCGGACTAGCGGGACCCACAGATACGCAGTATTTT.

In DNA form, the CDR3 reads TGTGCCAGCAGTGGGCGGTCTTACGGTGAGCAGTTCTTC. It is translated as CASSGRSYGEQFF. The chain recombines TRBV27 with TRBJ2-1; D is undetermined. V lost 5 bases to trimming and J lost 9 bases, with 14 bases between them. Germline V gene lookup returns CDR1 MNHEY and CDR2 SMNVEV (reference sequence). This CDR3 is 13 amino acids long.

The chain has TRBV4-2 and TRBJ1-1; no clear D. CDR1 is LGHNA and CDR2 is YNFKEQ in the germline V gene. Trimming removed 5 bases from V and 2 bases from J, with 12 bases in between. This CDR3 comprises 14 residues. DNA for the CDR3: TGTGCCAGCAGCTATCAGACTGGAAACACTGAAGCTTTCTTT. It specifies CASSYQTGNTEAFF.

The J gene is TRBJ1-3, the V gene TRBV7-9; 10 bases are shared with TRBD1. CDR3 size: 19 residues. Germline V gene data show CDR1 as SEHNR and CDR2 as FQNEAQ (reference sequence). The trim removed 5 bases at V and 0 bases at J, leaving 13 bases unmatched. The CDR3, as DNA: TGTGCCAGCAGCCGCAGTTCGGGACAGGGGATTAGCTCTGGAAACACCATATATTTT. Protein sequence: CASSRSSGQGISSGNTIYF.

The rearrangement joins TRBV5-1 to TRBJ1-1, with D tentatively TRBD1 (6 bases). This CDR3 has 15 residues. Germline-derived CDR1 and CDR2 are SGHRS and YFSETQ. Trimming stripped 6 bases from V and 1 base from J, with 16 bases between. The CDR3 nucleotides read TGCGCCAGCACGAACCTACCAGGGGCGAACACTGAAGCTTTCTTT. Its translation: CASTNLPGANTEAFF.

In its sample, this clone was seen a few times. This may come from a read error, since a much larger clone is one base off. The chain combines TRBV5-6 with TRBJ2-3; TRBD2 agrees at 9 bases. CDR1 and CDR2 from the germline V gene are SGHDT and YYEEEE. The CDR3 runs to 14 residues. V dropped 4 bases and J dropped 2; count of bases not matched to a gene: 2. CDR3 nucleotide sequence: TGTGCCAGCAGCCGACTAGCGGTCACAGATACGCAGTATTTT. This translates into CASSRLAVTDTQYF.

The chain combines TRBV28 with TRBJ1-4; a possible D gene is TRBD1 (5 bases). Germline CDR1 reads MDHEN; CDR2 reads SYDVKM. The CDR3 consists of 16 residues. V was trimmed by 1 base and J by 0 bases, leaving 9 bases between them. The CDR3, as DNA: TGTGCCAGCAGTTTATCCGGAGGGGCAACTAATGAAAAACTGTTTTTT. Its translation is CASSLSGGATNEKLFF.

The gene calls are TRBV5-1 and TRBJ2-1; 10 bases map to TRBD1. Germline V gives CDR1 SGHRS, CDR2 YFSETQ. The CDR3 runs to 15 residues. V lost 3 bases and J lost 3; bases outside the gene matches: 3. CDR3 amino acids: CASSSGTGVYNEQFF. In nucleotides, the CDR3 is TGCGCCAGCAGCTCCGGGACAGGGGTCTACAATGAGCAGTTCTTC.

The chain joins TRBV11-2 to TRBJ2-6, with a weak D call TRBD1 (6 bases). Germline CDR1 reads SGHAT; CDR2 reads FQNNGV. The V and J ends lost 2 bases and 3 bases respectively, with 8 bases between them. The CDR3 extends over 15 amino acids. The CDR3 DNA reads TGTGCCAGCAGCTTATTAGGGGGTGGGGCCAACGTCCTGACTTTC. This translates into CASSLLGGGANVLTF.

The chain recombines TRBV6-4 with TRBJ1-5; D might be TRBD1 (5 bases). Germline lookup yields CDR1 MRHNA and CDR2 SNTAGT. Deletions cut 6 bases from V and 6 bases from J, with 21 bases between. This CDR3 region has 16 residues. CDR3 nucleotide sequence: TGTGCCAGCAGACTAGCGGGGCCCTCCGGACGTCAGCCCCAGCATTTT. Residues: CASRLAGPSGRQPQHF.

This clone was observed at least ten times. CDR3 sequence: CATQDRNGNTIYF. The CDR3 DNA reads as TGTGCCACCCAGGACAGGAACGGAAACACCATATATTTT. The rearrangement links TRBV19 to TRBJ1-3; 7 nucleotides agree with TRBD1. Unmatched junction bases numbered 7, after V lost 10 bases and J lost 4 bases. The CDR3 consists of 13 residues. CDR1 LNHDA and CDR2 SQIVND come from the germline V gene (reference sequence).